This T cell receptor beta chain is from a study of beta chain features in type 1 diabetes. Study in general: Cell yields, gender and age were similar in healthy donors and patients. Investigators examined approximately 110,000,000 sorted cells across all samples. Notes on the study in general: A potential influence of HLA type upon TCRB rearrangement remained unresolved herein. Compared to healthy donors, patients appeared to have naive, central memory and Treg TCRB repertoires that were more alike.

Remarks on this clone: Its antigen is as yet unknown.

All of the isolated RNA was reverse transcribed, so expressed TCRB transcripts were sequenced. The method was immunoSEQ multiplex PCR; TCRdb's version includes in-frame clones alone and lacks a portion of them. The table records 110,000 or so clones, less than 40% of them present only once. The CDR3 covers 15 residues. V was pared by 8 bases and J by 7 bases, with 22 bases between. From germline, CDR1 is MNHEY and CDR2 SVGAGI. This receptor was identified in a young woman in good health. Sequences were obtained from stem cell memory CD4+ T cells from blood. This chain joins TRBV6-5 and TRBJ2-3, with D possibly matching TRBD2 (5 bases). DNA of the CDR3: TGTGCCAGCGGTGCTTCGAGGGCATATTCGAATACGCAGTATTTT. It translates to CASGASRAYSNTQYF.